This T cell receptor (beta chain) was observed in a study of blood T cell repertoires in COVID-19. Generated by immunoSEQ multiplex PCR, the TCRdb table keeps only in-frame clones and is missing some. The sample yields under 500,000 clones, about 85% seen once. CDR1 is SGDLS and CDR2 is YYNGEE in the germline V gene. V trimming: 4 bases; J trimming: 1 base; junction bases outside the gene matches: 8. The length of the CDR3 is 17 residues. The sequence was obtained from a young woman with acute COVID-19. Sequencing input: PBMCs or T cells enriched from blood (not recorded which). This chain uses TRBV9 with TRBJ2-6; 7 bases are a match to TRBD1. CDR3 bases: TGTGCCAGCAGCACACAAGCGACAGGGTCTGGGGCCAACGTCCTGACTTTC. Its protein is CASSTQATGSGANVLTF.